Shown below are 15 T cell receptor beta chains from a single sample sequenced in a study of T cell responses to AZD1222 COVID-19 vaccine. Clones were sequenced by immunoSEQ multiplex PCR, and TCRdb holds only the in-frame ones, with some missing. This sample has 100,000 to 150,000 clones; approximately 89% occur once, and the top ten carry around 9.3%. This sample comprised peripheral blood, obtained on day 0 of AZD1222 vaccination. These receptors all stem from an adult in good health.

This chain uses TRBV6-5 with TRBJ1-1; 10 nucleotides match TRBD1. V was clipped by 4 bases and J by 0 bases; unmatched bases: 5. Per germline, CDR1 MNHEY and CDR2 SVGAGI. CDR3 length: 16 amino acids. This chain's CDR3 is CASSLDRGSVNTEAFF. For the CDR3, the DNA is TGTGCCAGCAGTTTGGACAGGGGGTCGGTGAACACTGAAGCTTTCTTT.

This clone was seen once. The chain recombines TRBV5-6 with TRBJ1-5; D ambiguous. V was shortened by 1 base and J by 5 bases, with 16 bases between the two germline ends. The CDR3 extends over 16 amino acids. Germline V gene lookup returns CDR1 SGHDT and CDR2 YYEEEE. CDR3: CASSLKGSLEDQPQHF. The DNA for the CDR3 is TGTGCCAGCAGCTTGAAAGGAAGTCTAGAGGATCAGCCCCAGCATTTT.

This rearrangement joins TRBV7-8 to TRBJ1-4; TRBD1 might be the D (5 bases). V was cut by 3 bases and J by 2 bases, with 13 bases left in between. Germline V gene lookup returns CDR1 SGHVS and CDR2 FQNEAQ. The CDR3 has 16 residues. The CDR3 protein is CASSLGYRGTNEKLFF. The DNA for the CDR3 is TGTGCCAGCAGCTTGGGTTACCGGGGGACTAATGAAAAACTGTTTTTT. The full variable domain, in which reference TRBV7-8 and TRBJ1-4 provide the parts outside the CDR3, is GAGVSQSPRYKVAKRGQDVALRCDPISGHVSLFWYQQALGQGPEFLTYFQNEAQLDKSGLPSDRFFAERPEGSVSTLKIQRTQQEDSAVYLCASSLGYRGTNEKLFFGSGTQLSVL.

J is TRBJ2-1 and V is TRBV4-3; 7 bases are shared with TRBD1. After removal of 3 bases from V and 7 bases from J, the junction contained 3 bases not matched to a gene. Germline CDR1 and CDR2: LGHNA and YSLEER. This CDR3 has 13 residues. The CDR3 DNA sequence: TGCGCCAGCAGCCACCCCAGGGGGAATGAGCAGTTCTTC. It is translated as CASSHPRGNEQFF.

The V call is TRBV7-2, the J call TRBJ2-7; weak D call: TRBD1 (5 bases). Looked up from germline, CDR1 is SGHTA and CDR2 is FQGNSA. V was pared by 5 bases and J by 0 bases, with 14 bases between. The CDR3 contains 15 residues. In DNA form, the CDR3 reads TGTGCCAGCAGCCACTCGACAGCAAGCTCCTACGAGCAGTACTTC. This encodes CASSHSTASSYEQYF.

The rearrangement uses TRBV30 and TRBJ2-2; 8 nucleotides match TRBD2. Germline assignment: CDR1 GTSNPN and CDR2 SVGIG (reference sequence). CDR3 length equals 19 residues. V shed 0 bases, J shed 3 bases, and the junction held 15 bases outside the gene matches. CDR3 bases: TGTGCCTGGAGTGTCCCCCCTCGGTGGGCGGGGGGTTACACCGGGGAGCTGTTTTTT. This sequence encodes CAWSVPPRWAGGYTGELFF.

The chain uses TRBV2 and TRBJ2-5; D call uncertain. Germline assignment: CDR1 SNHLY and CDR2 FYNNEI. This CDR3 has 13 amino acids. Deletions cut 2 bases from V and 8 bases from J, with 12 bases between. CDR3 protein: CASSESPRSTQYF. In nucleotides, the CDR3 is TGTGCCAGCAGTGAATCTCCCCGAAGCACCCAGTACTTC.

The CDR3 coding sequence is TGTGCCAGCAGCCAAGAAGGTGTGAACCGCGGGTTCGAGCAGTACTTC. It translates to CASSQEGVNRGFEQYF. This chain connects TRBV3-1 (or the pseudogene TRBV3-2) to TRBJ2-7; D might be TRBD2 (5 bases). The CDR3 consists of 16 residues. CDR1 is LGHDT, CDR2 YNNKEL, per germline (reference sequence). Trimming stripped 0 bases from V and 6 bases from J, with 18 bases between.

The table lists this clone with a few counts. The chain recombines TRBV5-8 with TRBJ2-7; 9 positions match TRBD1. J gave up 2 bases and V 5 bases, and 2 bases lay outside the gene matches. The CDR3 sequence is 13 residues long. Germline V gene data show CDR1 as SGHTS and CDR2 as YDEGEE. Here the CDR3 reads CASSYRGPYEQYF. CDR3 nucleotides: TGTGCCAGCAGTTACAGGGGGCCCTACGAGCAGTACTTC.

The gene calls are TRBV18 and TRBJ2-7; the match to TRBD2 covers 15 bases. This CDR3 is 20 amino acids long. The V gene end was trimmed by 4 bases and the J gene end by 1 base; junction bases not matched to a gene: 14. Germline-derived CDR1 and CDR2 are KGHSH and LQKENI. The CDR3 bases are TGTGCCAGCTCACGGAGTCGGGCGGGACTAGCGGGGGGAACGTCCTACGAGCAGTACTTC. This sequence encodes CASSRSRAGLAGGTSYEQYF.

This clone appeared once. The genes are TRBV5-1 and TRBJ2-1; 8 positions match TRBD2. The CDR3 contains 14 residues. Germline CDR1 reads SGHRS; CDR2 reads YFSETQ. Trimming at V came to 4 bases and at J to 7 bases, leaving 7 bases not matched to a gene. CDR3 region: CASSVAGHTNEQFF. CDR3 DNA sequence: TGCGCCAGCAGCGTAGCGGGACACACGAATGAGCAGTTCTTC. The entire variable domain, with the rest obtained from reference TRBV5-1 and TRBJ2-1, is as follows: KAGVTQTPRYLIKTRGQQVTLSCSPISGHRSVSWYQQTPGQGLQFLFEYFSETQRNKGNFPGRFSGRQFSNSRSEMNVSTLELGDSALYLCASSVAGHTNEQFFGPGTRLTVL.

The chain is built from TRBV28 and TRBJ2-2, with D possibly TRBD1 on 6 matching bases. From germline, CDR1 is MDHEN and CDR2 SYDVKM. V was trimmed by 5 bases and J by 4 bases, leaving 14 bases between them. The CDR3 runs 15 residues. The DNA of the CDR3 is TGTGCCAGCAGTCCCCCGGACAGCTTCACCGGGGAGCTGTTTTTT. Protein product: CASSPPDSFTGELFF.

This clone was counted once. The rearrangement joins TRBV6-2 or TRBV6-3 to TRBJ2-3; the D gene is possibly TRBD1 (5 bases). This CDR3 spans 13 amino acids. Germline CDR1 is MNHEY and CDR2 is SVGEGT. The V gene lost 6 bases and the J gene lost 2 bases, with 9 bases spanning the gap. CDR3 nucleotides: TGTGCCAGCAGCCGACAGTCCACAGATACGCAGTATTTT. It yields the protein CASSRQSTDTQYF.

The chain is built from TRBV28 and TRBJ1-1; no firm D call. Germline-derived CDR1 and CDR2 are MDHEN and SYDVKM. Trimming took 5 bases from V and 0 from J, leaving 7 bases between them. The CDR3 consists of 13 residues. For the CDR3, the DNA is TGTGCCAGCAGTCCAACGGTGAACACTGAAGCTTTCTTT. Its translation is CASSPTVNTEAFF.

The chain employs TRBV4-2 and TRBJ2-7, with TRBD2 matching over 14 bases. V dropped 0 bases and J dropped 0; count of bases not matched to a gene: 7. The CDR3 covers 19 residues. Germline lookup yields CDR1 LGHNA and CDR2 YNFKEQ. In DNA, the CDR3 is TGTGCCAGCAGCCAAGATTTGGGACTAGCGGGAGCGCGCTCCTACGAGCAGTACTTC. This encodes CASSQDLGLAGARSYEQYF.